This T cell receptor (beta chain) came from a study of cytotoxic CD8 clonotypes in ibrutinib-treated CLL. Trimming took 6 bases from V and 2 from J, leaving 7 bases between them. The CDR3 has 11 residues. The germline V gene has CDR1 DFQATT and CDR2 SNEGSKA (reference sequence). Generated by immunoSEQ multiplex PCR, the TCRdb table keeps only in-frame clones and is missing some. The sample shows almost 85,000 clones, 86% of them seen only once. V and J are TRBV20-1 and TRBJ2-5; D is uncertain. The input for sequencing was PBMCs, taken before ibrutinib treatment. The receptor comes from a human donor with chronic lymphocytic leukemia. CDR3 DNA sequence: TGCAGTGCACAGCATCAAGAGACCCAGTACTTC. Residues: CSAQHQETQYF.